This entry lists 5 T cell receptor beta chains sequenced from one sample in a study of cytomegalovirus exposure and HLA in healthy donors. Clones were sequenced by immunoSEQ multiplex PCR, and TCRdb holds only the in-frame ones, with some missing. The table lists roughly 280,000 clones, just over 85% of them singletons. Sequencing used PBMCs. These receptors were collected from a woman younger than 30 in good health and CMV-seronegative.

This chain joins TRBV11-2 and TRBJ1-2, with TRBD1 matching over 7 bases. V gave up 6 bases and J gave up 2 bases; unmatched junction bases: 9. CDR1 and CDR2 (germline): SGHAT, FQNNGV. This CDR3 spans 15 amino acids. CDR3: CASRLSLQGNYGYTF. As DNA, the CDR3 is TGTGCCAGCAGGTTAAGTTTACAGGGGAACTATGGCTACACCTTC.

This chain links TRBV15 with TRBJ2-1; 9 bases map to TRBD2. Trimming took 8 bases from V and 0 from J; bases not matched to a gene: 11. Germline V gene lookup returns CDR1 LNHNV and CDR2 YYDKDF (reference sequence). This CDR3 contains 17 residues. The CDR3 here is CATSRDFSGSSYNEQFF. The CDR3 region has the DNA TGTGCCACCTCCCGAGACTTTAGCGGGAGCTCCTACAATGAGCAGTTCTTC.

V and J are TRBV27 and TRBJ1-2; possible D gene TRBD1, 6 bases. V gave up 1 base and J gave up 3 bases, with 9 bases separating them. There are 14 residues in the CDR3. Germline lookup yields CDR1 MNHEY and CDR2 SMNVEV (reference sequence). DNA of the CDR3: TGTGCCAGCAGTTTATTACAGGGTGACTATGGCTACACCTTC. Its translation: CASSLLQGDYGYTF.

The V call is TRBV5-1, the J call TRBJ2-3; D gene ambiguous. Trimming cost V 4 bases and J 0 bases, with 6 bases left between them. Germline V gene lookup returns CDR1 SGHRS and CDR2 YFSETQ. CDR3 size: 13 residues. For the CDR3, the DNA is TGCGCCAGCAGCATTGAGAGCACAGATACGCAGTATTTT. It yields the protein CASSIESTDTQYF.

This sequence joins TRBV28 and TRBJ1-2; tentative D call: TRBD1 (6 bases). CDR1 MDHEN and CDR2 SYDVKM come from the germline V gene. V was pared by 4 bases and J by 6 bases, with 18 bases between. This CDR3 region has 15 residues. The CDR3 nucleotides read TGTGCCAGCAGTTCGACCCTTGACAGGTTCAATGGCTACACCTTC. This codes for CASSSTLDRFNGYTF.